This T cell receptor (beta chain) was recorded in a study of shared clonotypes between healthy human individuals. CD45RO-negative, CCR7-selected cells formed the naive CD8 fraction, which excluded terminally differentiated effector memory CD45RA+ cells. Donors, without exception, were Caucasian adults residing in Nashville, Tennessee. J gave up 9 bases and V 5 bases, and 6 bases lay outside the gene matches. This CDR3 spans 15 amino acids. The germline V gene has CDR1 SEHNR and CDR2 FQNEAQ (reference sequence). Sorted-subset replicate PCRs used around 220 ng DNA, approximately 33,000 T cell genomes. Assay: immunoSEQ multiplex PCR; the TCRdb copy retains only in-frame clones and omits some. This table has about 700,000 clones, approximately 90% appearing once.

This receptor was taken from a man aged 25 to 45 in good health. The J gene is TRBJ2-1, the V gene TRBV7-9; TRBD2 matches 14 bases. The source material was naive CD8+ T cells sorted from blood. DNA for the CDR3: TGTGCCAGCAGCCCCGGGACTAGCGGGAGATTTGAGCAGTTCTTC. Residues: CASSPGTSGRFEQFF.